This TCR beta chain came from a study of blood T cells in healthy people across ages. About this clonotype itself: Its antigen remains unidentified.

The CDR3 has 15 amino acids. V was cut by 4 bases and J by 3 bases, with 14 bases left in between. Germline values: CDR1 SGHRS, CDR2 YFSETQ. Study-wide findings and caveats: Age advanced and TCR beta diversity per million T cells fell, roughly linearly.

Primers used in a second PCR of about 7 to 12 cycles were a sample-barcoded 5' primer and a J-beta primer mix. TCRdb redid the calling of the 5' RACE reads with MiXCR, one entry per CDR3 protein. In the table there are over a million distinct CDR3 sequences, 40% to 45% of which are singletons. Sequencing was carried out using blood. This receptor was obtained from a woman aged 55-70 years in good health. The chain combines TRBV5-1 with TRBJ2-1; D is perhaps TRBD2 (6 bases). This CDR3 is CASSPPGLGYNEQFF. Here the CDR3 DNA reads TGCGCCAGCAGCCCGCCGGGACTGGGCTACAATGAGCAGTTCTTC.